This TCR beta chain came from a study of shared clonotypes between healthy human individuals (TCRdb year 2020). The study in broad terms: The cohort included three men and two women between 18 and 49 years of age. For each donor, CD4 naive and CD4 memory were each run on three plates, CD8 naive on two plates, and CD8 memory on one plate. To estimate repertoire size and how much clonotypes are shared between individuals, the study performed deep sequencing of blood TCR repertoires from roughly five healthy adults. Libraries were prepared and TCR repertoires were sequenced by different laboratories using diverse techniques, in order to increase sequencing depth and limit assay-specific biases. Per donor, leukapheresis produced somewhere between about 0.85 and 9.5 billion PBMCs. The paper as a whole reports these results and caveats: The small number of donors limited the genetic and exposure-history diversity represented. Pairwise subsampling led to the expectation that sequencing depth would affect the degree of clonotype sharing among donors. Incomplete sequencing was indicated by rarefaction of sorted-subset datasets, despite the large sequencing depth. About 5% of naive CD4, 3% to 3.5% of naive CD8, roughly 2.4% of memory CD4, and about 0.4% of memory CD8 clonotypes were shared across a few donors. Only blood was sampled, and tissue TCR repertoires likely differ from those in blood. Estimated clonotype richness was generally larger for naive than for memory subsets. Compared with non-shared clonotypes, the clonotypes found in all four sorted-subset donors had higher generation probabilities.

Healthy HIV-negative adults with no recently reported acute infections or vaccinations were included as donors. All donors were Caucasian adults living in Nashville, Tennessee, USA. CD4+ T cells were enriched by magnetic negative selection, after which naive cells were positively selected on CD45RA and the negative fraction was taken as the memory subset. Blood was obtained by leukapheresis, after which PBMCs were separated by Ficoll-Histopaque density gradient centrifugation and cryopreserved in liquid nitrogen vapor phase. Analytical flow cytometry was used to check the purity and quantity of every magnetically sorted T cell population. Genomic DNA was isolated from each sorted fraction and quantified by UV absorbance on a Nanodrop 2000c. The germline V gene specifies SGDLS as CDR1 and YYNGEE as CDR2. The trim is 2 bases for V and 7 bases for J, with a gap of 21 bases between the germline ends. From the cysteine up to the phenylalanine, the CDR3 has a length of 17 residues. Of all the DNA, just the CDR3 is kept, 51 bases in frame from base 1.

Using the deep immunoSEQ assay, TCR CDR3 regions were amplified from genomic DNA by multiplex PCR. Genomic DNA extracted from each cell subset was distributed evenly over all wells of several immunoSEQ 96-well plates, and each plate served as one replicate. For sorted subsets, around 0.2 ug genomic DNA, equal to some 30,000 T cell genomes, was loaded into each replicate PCR. Purified libraries were measured with a Qubit 3.0 fluorometer, size-checked on a Bioanalyzer 2100, and measured again with the KAPA Library Quantification kit. Each immunoSEQ 96-well plate was sequenced on its own single-read 150-cycle Illumina NextSeq 550 flow cell. The original methods were these. The immunoSEQ output contained only junctional sequences without quality scores, so filtering could not match that applied to full-length reads. Sequences were annotated with PyIR, a Python wrapper for IgBLAST v1.9, using IMGT germline references to assign V/J genes and CDR3. Reads were filtered out if the reads had weak V/J assignments (E-value above 1e-6), no CDR3, stop codons, out-of-frame junctions, or ambiguous translated residues. V3J clonotypes were defined by identical inferred V gene, J gene, and CDR3 amino acid sequence. Percentage overlap between repertoires was calculated by dividing the number of shared unique clonotypes by the size of the smaller repertoire. RTK rarefaction, the Chao1 estimator, and Recon v2.1 estimates of unobserved clonotypes were used to assess repertoire richness. Generation probabilities for all TCRbeta clonotypes obtained by the gDNA method from a handful of donors were computed using OLGA. TCRdb took over this immuneACCESS table, retaining in-frame rearrangements with V and J assigned. Such tables are incomplete; in checked studies, under half of the missing clones stem from an unresolved V gene, and the remainder is unexplained. The D gene and trimming were derived from the DNA, and the V and J assignments and clone size from that table. For this sample there are a few million clones; 90% to 95% appear just once. 0.13% to 0.15% of the sample goes to the ten largest clones.

Details on this clone: The antigen it binds to is not known. No much larger clone is present one base from it, and per-base qualities are unavailable.

The sample comprised naive CD4+ T cells sorted from blood. In the paper's terms, the cell subset or site label means: CD45RA+ positively selected. This sequence originates from a young man in good health. The V and J genes are TRBV9 and TRBJ2-2; TRBD2 is possibly the D segment (6 matching bases). The CDR3 in this case is CASSVSSGTGNGGELFF. The nucleotides read TGTGCCAGCAGCGTTTCTTCAGGGACTGGGAATGGCGGGGAGCTGTTTTTT.